Each of the 31 T cell receptor beta chains below was sequenced from the same sample in a study of T cell clones after liver transplantation. These receptors' targets are unknown. Alloreactive TCRbeta sequences came from sequencing proliferating CFSE-low cells in the MLR. Generated by immunoSEQ multiplex PCR, the TCRdb table keeps only in-frame clones and is missing some. The data show about 2,000 clones, 20% to 25% seen once. What was sequenced was CD8+ T cells from cultured PBMCs. The receptors shown here come from a human patient who received a liver transplant. Part of the T cell pool may stem from the graft donor.

In its sample, this clone was seen many times. A much larger clone sits a single nucleotide away, making a read error possible. The sample has other DNA sequences that encode this CDR3 too. V and J are TRBV7-2 and TRBJ2-6, with a weak D call TRBD1 (8 bases). Germline CDR1 and CDR2: SGHTA and FQGNSA. V was shortened by 8 bases and J by 0 bases, with 17 bases between the two germline ends. This CDR3 has 17 residues. The CDR3 loop reads CASGGGQVISGANVLTF. The CDR3 DNA sequence: TGTGCCAGCGGGGGGGGACAGGTTATCTCTGGGGCCAACGTCCTGACTTTC. Filled out from reference TRBV7-2 and TRBJ2-6, the complete variable domain reads GAGVSQSPSNKVTEKGKDVELRCDPISGHTALYWYRQSLGQGLEFLIYFQGNSAPDKSGLPSDRFSAERTGGSVSTLTIQRTQQEDSAVYLCASGGGQVISGANVLTFGAGSRLTVL.

The gene calls are TRBV4-2 and TRBJ1-5; D is unclear. The germline CDR1 and CDR2 sequences are LGHNA and YNFKEQ. Trimming stripped 4 bases from V and 4 bases from J, with 17 bases between. This CDR3 is built from 16 residues. CDR3 DNA: TGTGCCAGCAGCCGCACGGAGGGAGATAGGAATCAGCCCCAGCATTTT. It specifies CASSRTEGDRNQPQHF.

This clone was counted only a few times. V is TRBV25-1 and J is TRBJ1-2; D uncertain. The V end lost 7 bases, the J end lost 4 bases, and 16 bases lay between the germline ends. The CDR3 contains 14 residues. Germline values: CDR1 MGHDK, CDR2 SYGVNS. For the CDR3, the DNA is TGTGCCAGCAAAGGTCCGGGCGTTTTCTATGGCTACACCTTC. This translates into CASKGPGVFYGYTF.

This clone has only a few counts. The chain combines TRBV28 with TRBJ2-2, with 12 bases that match TRBD2. V shed 6 bases and J 7 bases; nucleotides not matched to a gene: 6. The V gene's germline CDR1 is MDHEN and CDR2 SYDVKM. The CDR3 has 15 amino acids. The CDR3 DNA sequence: TGTGCCAGCAGATCGACTAGCGGGAGTTTCGGGGAGCTGTTTTTT. Its protein product is CASRSTSGSFGELFF.

This clone was seen more than once but under ten times. The chain is built from TRBV27 and TRBJ2-3, with 10 bases identical to TRBD2. Germline V CDR1 and CDR2: MNHEY, SMNVEV (reference sequence). Unmatched junction bases numbered 6, after V lost 5 bases and J lost 4 bases. This CDR3 has 15 residues. CDR3 nucleotide sequence: TGTGCCAGCAGTCCACTAGCGGGAATATCAGATACGCAGTATTTT. Translation gives CASSPLAGISDTQYF.

This clone was seen a handful of times. A far more abundant clone sits one base away, making this likely a read error. The sample carries other DNA sequences with the same CDR3. The chain combines TRBV11-2 with TRBJ2-6; D is possibly TRBD2 (9 bases). The CDR3 runs to 17 residues. With 11 bases removed from V and 2 bases from J, the gap between germline ends came to 22 bases. Germline V gene sequence: CDR1 SGHAT, CDR2 FQNNGV. In nucleotides, the CDR3 is TGTGCCCGCGGGGGGGGACAGGTTATCCCTGGGGCCAACGTCCTGACTTTC. Its protein product is CARGGGQVIPGANVLTF.

This clone has a handful of counts. Other DNA variants within this sample encode the same CDR3. The V call is TRBV15, the J call TRBJ1-2; D might be TRBD1 (6 bases). V lost 1 base to trimming and J lost 6 bases, with 15 bases between them. This CDR3 has 15 amino acids. The germline gives CDR1 LNHNV, CDR2 YYDKDF (reference sequence). Here the CDR3 reads CATSRALGGGHGYTF. Written as DNA, the CDR3 is TGTGCCACCAGCAGAGCTCTCGGGGGGGGCCATGGCTACACCTTC.

As for this clone: Since a far larger clone is one base different, this is likely a read error. The CDR3 sequence is CGSSLPGPFEAFF. The CDR3 DNA sequence: TGTGGCAGCAGTCTACCCGGTCCTTTTGAAGCTTTCTTT. This sequence joins TRBV28 and TRBJ1-1, with unresolved D. In germline, CDR1 is MDHEN, CDR2 SYDVKM. This CDR3 region has 13 residues.

This clone showed up just a few times. This likely traces to a read error, being one base from a far larger clone. The J gene is TRBJ2-6, the V gene TRBV5-4, with 8 bases aligning to TRBD1. The CDR3 spans 17 residues. Germline lookup yields CDR1 SGHNT and CDR2 YYREEE (reference sequence). V lost 5 bases, J lost 0 bases, and 7 bases stayed unmatched. The CDR3 is CASRGGQVISGANVLTF. The CDR3 coding sequence is TGTGCCAGCAGGGGGGGACAGGTTATCTCTGGGGCCAACGTCCTGACTTTC.

This clone is termed large. V gene TRBV6-5 combines with J gene TRBJ1-2, with a weak D call TRBD1 (5 bases). Trimming removed 6 bases at V and 4 bases at J, with 15 bases between. CDR1 and CDR2 from the germline V gene are MNHEY and SVGAGI. The CDR3 extends over 14 amino acids. Written as DNA, the CDR3 is TGTGCCAGCAGGTCTTCAGGGAGCCCCTATGGCTACACCTTC. Its protein is CASRSSGSPYGYTF.

In this sample, this clone turned up a few times. The CDR3 coding sequence is TGTGCCACGACCCCAAATCCTAACTATGGCTACACCTTC. This translates into CATTPNPNYGYTF. V and J are TRBV28 and TRBJ1-2; D remains unclear. V lost 10 bases and J 0 bases, leaving 12 bases between the germline ends. The CDR3 length is 13 residues. In germline, CDR1 is MDHEN, CDR2 SYDVKM.

This clone is labeled as large (0.1 to 1%). The rearrangement links TRBV27 to TRBJ2-7, with unresolved D. CDR3 length: 12 amino acids. V was clipped by 8 bases and J by 5 bases, with 13 bases between them. Germline V gene lookup returns CDR1 MNHEY and CDR2 SMNVEV (reference sequence). CDR3 sequence reads: CASSSGGDEQYF. In DNA, the CDR3 is TGTGCCAGCTCCTCCGGCGGCGACGAGCAGTACTTC.

A remark on this clone: This could be a read error, since a much larger clone is one nucleotide away. The V and J genes are TRBV11-2 and TRBJ2-7; 7 nucleotides match TRBD1. CDR1 is SGHAT and CDR2 is FQNNGV in the germline V gene. The junction had 12 bases not matched to a gene; V was cut back by 2 bases and J by 2 bases. The CDR3 runs 17 residues. The CDR3 DNA is TGTGCCAGCAGCTTACCGACCGGGACAGAAGGTCCCTACGAGCAGTACTTC. Translating gives CASSLPTGTEGPYEQYF. Full variable domain (rest looked up from reference TRBV11-2 and TRBJ2-7): EAGVAQSPRYKIIEKRQSVAFWCNPISGHATLYWYQQILGQGPKLLIQFQNNGVVDDSQLPKDRFSAERLKGVDSTLKIQPAKLEDSAVYLCASSLPTGTEGPYEQYFGPGTRLTVT.

This clone qualifies as large (0.1 to 1%). This chain joins TRBV10-1 and TRBJ2-1; 8 positions match TRBD1. The V and J ends lost 4 bases and 8 bases, in that order; junction bases with no gene match: 10. Per the germline V gene, CDR1 is WNHNN and CDR2 is SYGVQD (reference sequence). There are 15 residues in the CDR3. The CDR3 DNA reads as TGCGCCAGCAGTGTGGACAGGGTGGCGTTCGATGAGCAGTTCTTC. It translates to CASSVDRVAFDEQFF.

CDR3 loop: CASSRTDGDSNQPQHF. In DNA form, the CDR3 reads TGTGCCAGCAGCCGCACGGACGGAGATAGCAATCAGCCCCAGCATTTT. V and J are TRBV21-1 and TRBJ1-5. TRBV21-1 is deemed a pseudogene. CDR3 size: 16 residues.

This clone is labeled as large. V and J are TRBV27 and TRBJ2-7, with D tentatively TRBD1 or TRBD2 (5 bases each). This CDR3 region has 14 residues. Trimming stripped 3 bases from V and 7 bases from J, with 16 bases between. Germline CDR1 reads MNHEY; CDR2 reads SMNVEV (reference sequence). CDR3 in amino acids: CASSFGDASREQYF. The CDR3 DNA sequence: TGTGCCAGCAGTTTCGGGGACGCCTCTCGAGAGCAGTACTTC.

CDR3: CAISEAGGMEKLFF. The CDR3 region has the DNA TGTGCCATCAGTGAGGCCGGAGGGATGGAAAAACTGTTTTTT. The chain is built from TRBV10-3 and TRBJ1-4; D unresolved. CDR1 is ENHRY and CDR2 is SYGVKD in the germline V gene. The ends were cut back, 2 bases at V and 8 bases at J, with 12 bases in the middle. The CDR3 is made up of 14 amino acids.

The V call is TRBV4-3, the J call TRBJ2-7; 8 bases are a match to TRBD2. CDR1 LGHNA and CDR2 YSLEER come from the germline V gene. Losses at the gene ends were 1 base for V and 7 bases for J; bases not matched to a gene: 12. The CDR3 is made up of 16 amino acids. CDR3 region: CASSQGASGRRWEQYF. CDR3 bases: TGCGCCAGCAGCCAAGGGGCAAGCGGGAGAAGGTGGGAGCAGTACTTC.

This clone appeared a few times. The chain carries TRBV30 and TRBJ1-6; TRBD1 is a possible D gene (5 bases). V dropped 0 bases and J dropped 7 bases, with 7 bases sitting between them. The CDR3 is 13 residues long. Germline CDR1 is GTSNPN and CDR2 is SVGIG (reference sequence). Written as DNA, the CDR3 is TGTGCCTGGAGTGTACAGGCGAATTCACCCCTCCACTTT. Its translation is CAWSVQANSPLHF.

V usage is TRBV29-1 and J usage is TRBJ1-2; D is possibly TRBD1 (6 bases). Germline CDR1 is SQVTM and CDR2 is ANQGSEA. CDR3 size: 12 residues. Deletions cut 5 bases from V and 8 bases from J, with 15 bases between. In nucleotides, the CDR3 is TGCAGCGTTCCCTCTCCTAGGGGGGGCTACACCTTC. Its translation: CSVPSPRGGYTF.

This clone is large in the sample. The chain couples TRBV7-9 to TRBJ1-1; D call uncertain. The germline V gene encodes CDR1 SEHNR and CDR2 FQNEAQ (reference sequence). The CDR3 has 15 amino acids. Trimming took off 5 bases at V and 4 bases at J, with 17 bases between the two ends. This CDR3 reads CASSPREGIATEAFF. The CDR3 DNA is TGTGCCAGCAGCCCCCGAGAGGGAATCGCCACTGAAGCTTTCTTT. Full variable domain (rest looked up from reference TRBV7-9 and TRBJ1-1): DTGVSQNPRHKITKRGQNVTFRCDPISEHNRLYWYRQTLGQGPEFLTYFQNEAQLEKSRLLSDRFSAERPKGSFSTLEIQRTEQGDSAMYLCASSPREGIATEAFFGQGTRLTVV.

This chain uses TRBV11-1 with TRBJ1-1; D is undetermined. This CDR3 has 15 residues. V lost 1 base to trimming and J lost 0 bases, with 9 bases between them. Germline V gene sequence: CDR1 SGHAT, CDR2 FQDESV (reference sequence). The CDR3 is CASSLENYMNTEAFF. DNA of the CDR3: TGTGCCAGCAGCTTAGAGAACTACATGAACACTGAAGCTTTCTTT.

By share of the sample, this clone is medium-sized. The rearrangement uses TRBV6-5 and TRBJ2-1; 9 nucleotides line up with TRBD2. CDR3 length equals 15 residues. The ends lost 5 bases at V and 0 bases at J; junction bases unmatched: 2. Germline CDR1 and CDR2: MNHEY and SVGAGI. CDR3 region: CASSLSGSSYNEQFF. For the CDR3, the DNA is TGTGCCAGCAGTCTTAGCGGGAGCTCCTACAATGAGCAGTTCTTC.

The rearrangement links TRBV6-5 to TRBJ1-2; D is ambiguous. CDR3 length: 14 amino acids. Germline loops: CDR1 MNHEY, CDR2 SVGAGI. Trimming took off 7 bases at V and 4 bases at J, with 16 bases between the two ends. In nucleotides, the CDR3 is TGTGCCAGCATGTCTTCAGTGAGCCCCTATGGCTACACCTTC. Its translation is CASMSSVSPYGYTF.

This clone has more than one count but fewer than ten. Its ends do not fully match the called genes, so a read error is possible. V is TRBV13 and J is TRBJ2-7; D might be TRBD1 (5 bases). CDR1 is PRHDT and CDR2 is FYEKMQ in the germline V gene (reference sequence). The CDR3 length is 15 residues. CDR3 in DNA: TGTGCCAGCAGCGTAGGGGCAGCGCTCTCCTACGAGCAGTACTTC. It yields the protein CASSVGAALSYEQYF.

On this clone itself: It may be a read error: a sequence one base away is much more abundant. Other DNA sequences of this sample code for an identical CDR3. The J gene is TRBJ2-6, the V gene TRBV11-2; 9 positions agree with TRBD2. Trimming cost V 11 bases and J 2 bases; bases outside gene matches: 13. The CDR3 contains 17 residues. Germline-derived CDR1 and CDR2 are SGHAT and FQNNGV. The CDR3 here is CARGGGQVIPGANVLTF. The CDR3 DNA follows: TGTGCCCGCGGGGGGGGCCAGGTTATCCCTGGGGCCAACGTCCTGACTTTC. Full variable domain (outside the CDR3, taken from reference TRBV11-2 and TRBJ2-6): EAGVAQSPRYKIIEKRQSVAFWCNPISGHATLYWYQQILGQGPKLLIQFQNNGVVDDSQLPKDRFSAERLKGVDSTLKIQPAKLEDSAVYLCARGGGQVIPGANVLTFGAGSRLTVL.

J is TRBJ1-2 and V is TRBV27; D is undetermined. There are 15 residues in the CDR3. Per the germline V gene, CDR1 is MNHEY and CDR2 is SMNVEV (reference sequence). Trimming left V 2 bases short and J 2 bases short, with 12 bases between. CDR3 nucleotide sequence: TGTGCCAGCAGTTTAACGGGCAGGTTAAACTATGGCTACACCTTC. It is translated as CASSLTGRLNYGYTF.

This clone has just a few counts. CDR3 protein: CASSLAVPEQFF. In nucleotides, the CDR3 is TGTGCCAGCAGCTTAGCCGTTCCAGAGCAGTTCTTC. This sequence joins TRBV7-2 and TRBJ2-1; the D is unclear. The length of the CDR3 is 12 residues. Trimming removed 0 bases at V and 10 bases at J, with 7 bases between. Germline CDR1 and CDR2: SGHTA and FQGNSA.

V usage is TRBV7-7 and J usage is TRBJ1-2; possible D gene TRBD1, 5 bases. The V and J ends lost 3 bases and 8 bases respectively, with 10 bases between them. The CDR3 has 12 residues. Germline V gives CDR1 SSHAT, CDR2 FNYEAQ (reference sequence). The CDR3: CASSFPGDGYTF. The CDR3 DNA reads as TGTGCCAGCAGCTTTCCCGGGGACGGCTACACCTTC.

In its sample, this clone was seen once. This may come from a read error, since a much larger clone is one base off. The gene calls are TRBV4-2 and TRBJ1-1; no firm D call. In germline, CDR1 is LGHNA, CDR2 YNFKEQ. The CDR3 runs 12 residues. The V gene lost 1 base and the J gene lost 3 bases, with 3 bases spanning the gap. The DNA of the CDR3 is TGTGCCAGCAGCCAAGGGGACACTGAAGCTTTCTTT. Residues: CASSQGDTEAFF.

Comments on this clone: This likely traces to a read error, being one base from a far larger clone. Other DNA sequences in the same sample also yield this CDR3. The genes are TRBV28 and TRBJ2-2; D unclear. Deletions cut 5 bases from V and 3 bases from J, with 16 bases between. The germline V gene has CDR1 MDHEN and CDR2 SYDVKM. There are 16 residues in the CDR3. The CDR3 region has the DNA TGTGCCAGCAGTCTAGTAGAACAGTTTGACACCGGGGAGCTGTTTTTT. Translated, it gives CASSLVEQFDTGELFF.